A single sample is the source of the 25 T cell receptor beta chains below, sequenced in a study of T cell responses to AZD1222 COVID-19 vaccine. The assay was immunoSEQ multiplex PCR, and TCRdb's table has in-frame clones only and misses some. The sample carries under 150,000 clones, 90% to 95% recorded once. Sequencing was performed on peripheral blood, taken on day 0 of AZD1222 vaccination. The source of these receptors is an adult in good health.

The genes are TRBV6-1 and TRBJ1-6; D may be TRBD1 (6 bases). V was cut by 2 bases and J by 9 bases, with 17 bases left in between. Germline V lookup: CDR1 MNHNS, CDR2 SASEGT. The CDR3 has 16 amino acids. The CDR3 DNA is TGTGCCAGCAGTGAACTTGGAGGGGCAGGGGTTTCACCCCTCCACTTT. Translated: CASSELGGAGVSPLHF.

The chain couples TRBV9 to TRBJ1-1; D unclear. V dropped 1 base and J dropped 4 bases, with 11 bases sitting between them. The V gene's germline CDR1 is SGDLS and CDR2 YYNGEE. The CDR3 length is 14 residues. CDR3 DNA: TGTGCCAGCAGCGTATCTCCCGAATTCACTGAAGCTTTCTTT. It encodes CASSVSPEFTEAFF.

This chain connects TRBV3-1 (or the pseudogene TRBV3-2) to TRBJ1-1; D perhaps matches TRBD1 (5 bases). V was clipped by 2 bases and J by 4 bases, with 8 bases between them. The CDR3 is made up of 13 amino acids. Germline CDR1 reads LGHDT; CDR2 reads YNNKEL (reference sequence). The CDR3 sequence: CASSQWGGTEAFF. CDR3 nucleotides: TGTGCCAGCAGCCAATGGGGCGGCACTGAAGCTTTCTTT.

This rearrangement joins TRBV24-1 to TRBJ2-5; tentative D call: TRBD1 (5 bases). The germline V gene has CDR1 KGHDR and CDR2 SFDVKD. This CDR3 contains 15 residues. V gave up 1 base and J gave up 1 base, with 9 bases separating them. The CDR3 DNA is TGTGCCACCAGTGATTTCTCAGGGCTCCAAGAGACCCAGTACTTC. It is translated as CATSDFSGLQETQYF.

The V gene is TRBV11-2, the J gene TRBJ1-5, with 8 bases identical to TRBD1. The CDR3 loop spans 15 amino acids. From germline, CDR1 is SGHAT and CDR2 FQNNGV. The J segment lost 5 bases and the V segment lost 1 base, leaving 4 bases of the junction unmatched. The CDR3 region has the DNA TGTGCCAGCAGCTTAGGGCAGGGGGCCCATCAGCCCCAGCATTTT. Its protein is CASSLGQGAHQPQHF.

J is TRBJ2-1 and V is TRBV6-5, with D perhaps TRBD2 (5 bases). Germline loops: CDR1 MNHEY, CDR2 SVGAGI. The V end was cut by 7 bases, the J end by 5 bases, with 15 bases between. The CDR3 totals 14 residues. The CDR3 sequence: CASMGRLINNEQFF. The CDR3 DNA sequence: TGTGCCAGCATGGGGAGACTAATCAACAATGAGCAGTTCTTC.

The rearrangement uses TRBV27 and TRBJ2-5; the match to TRBD2 covers 10 bases. The trim removed 0 bases at V and 5 bases at J, leaving 6 bases unmatched. The CDR3 covers 16 residues. Germline CDR1 is MNHEY and CDR2 is SMNVEV (reference sequence). This CDR3 is CASSLSPGTSEETQYF. The CDR3 nucleotides read TGTGCCAGCAGTTTATCCCCCGGGACTAGCGAGGAGACCCAGTACTTC.

The chain links TRBV24-1 to TRBJ1-2; no firm D call. The CDR3 consists of 14 residues. In germline, CDR1 is KGHDR, CDR2 SFDVKD. The V gene lost 5 bases and the J gene lost 6 bases, with 15 bases spanning the gap. As DNA, the CDR3 is TGTGCCACCAGTGGCACGGGGAATCGACATGGCTACACCTTC. Protein product: CATSGTGNRHGYTF.

The rearrangement uses TRBV11-2 and TRBJ2-2; TRBD2 is a possible D gene (5 bases). Trimming took 7 bases from V and 3 from J, leaving 12 bases between them. CDR1 is SGHAT, CDR2 FQNNGV, per germline. This CDR3 contains 14 residues. CDR3 loop: CASTTRGYTGELFF. The CDR3 nucleotides read TGTGCCAGCACGACTCGGGGTTACACCGGGGAGCTGTTTTTT.

There are a few counts of this clone. The chain employs TRBV27 and TRBJ2-7; a possible D gene is TRBD1 (5 bases). CDR1 MNHEY and CDR2 SMNVEV come from the germline V gene (reference sequence). V was pared by 5 bases and J by 5 bases, with 13 bases between. This CDR3 region has 13 residues. The CDR3 reads CASSQRGPHEQYF. CDR3 nucleotide sequence: TGTGCCAGCAGTCAAAGGGGCCCGCACGAGCAGTACTTC.

This sequence joins TRBV7-6 and TRBJ1-5, with D uncertain. The germline V gene has CDR1 SGHVS and CDR2 FNYEAQ. V was cut by 0 bases and J by 0 bases, with 9 bases left in between. CDR3 length equals 16 residues. The CDR3 DNA follows: TGTGCCAGCAGCTTAGCGCCCGGACTTAGCAATCAGCCCCAGCATTTT. Translation gives CASSLAPGLSNQPQHF. Full variable domain (remainder filled in from reference TRBV7-6 and TRBJ1-5): GAGVSQSPRYKVTKRGQDVALRCDPISGHVSLYWYRQALGQGPEFLTYFNYEAQQDKSGLPNDRFSAERPEGSISTLTIQRTEQRDSAMYRCASSLAPGLSNQPQHFGDGTRLSIL.

V gene TRBV4-2 combines with J gene TRBJ1-4; 9 positions agree with TRBD1. The CDR3 consists of 16 residues. Germline CDR1 and CDR2: LGHNA and YNFKEQ. V lost 3 bases and J lost 5; bases outside the gene matches: 7. The CDR3 DNA is TGTGCCAGCAGCCATACCAGGGACAGGGAAAATGAAAAACTGTTTTTT. Translation gives CASSHTRDRENEKLFF.

The chain combines TRBV7-9 with TRBJ2-1; possible D gene TRBD2, 5 bases. Trimming pared 1 base from V and 16 bases from J, leaving 17 bases between. Germline CDR1 and CDR2: SEHNR and FQNEAQ (reference sequence). The CDR3 has 13 residues. In nucleotides, the CDR3 is TGTGCCAGCAGCTTAGAGGTAAAGGCTAGCTCTTTCTTC. Its translation is CASSLEVKASSFF.

J is TRBJ1-3 and V is TRBV5-4, with D tentatively TRBD1 (6 bases). This CDR3 has 14 amino acids. Trimming removed 0 bases at V and 4 bases at J, with 8 bases between. Germline CDR1 and CDR2: SGHNT and YYREEE (reference sequence). Written as DNA, the CDR3 is TGTGCCAGCAGCTTGGCCGACAGGGGAAACACCATATATTTT. It yields the protein CASSLADRGNTIYF.

This sequence joins TRBV5-1 and TRBJ2-6; TRBD1 matches at 7 bases. CDR3 length: 18 amino acids. Trimming took 1 base from V and 0 from J; bases not matched to a gene: 7. From germline, CDR1 is SGHRS and CDR2 YFSETQ. CDR3 sequence reads: CASSLRGTANSGANVLTF. The DNA of the CDR3 is TGCGCCAGCAGCTTGAGGGGGACAGCCAACTCTGGGGCCAACGTCCTGACTTTC.

The rearrangement joins TRBV5-1 to TRBJ2-1; D ambiguous. Trimming took 4 bases from V and 6 from J, leaving 11 bases between them. CDR3 size: 13 residues. Germline-derived CDR1 and CDR2 are SGHRS and YFSETQ. CDR3 sequence (DNA): TGCGCCAGCAGCGTTTCACCGGGCAATGAGCAGTTCTTC. Translating gives CASSVSPGNEQFF.

The gene calls are TRBV11-2 and TRBJ1-1, with D perhaps matching TRBD1 (5 bases). Looked up from germline, CDR1 is SGHAT and CDR2 is FQNNGV. The V end lost 8 bases, the J end lost 3 bases, and 10 bases lay between the germline ends. The CDR3 has 12 residues. CDR3 residues: CASGGTDTEAFF. The CDR3 DNA reads as TGTGCCAGCGGCGGGACCGACACTGAAGCTTTCTTT.

The chain couples TRBV28 to TRBJ1-2; possible D gene TRBD1, 5 bases. Trimming took 6 bases from V and 8 from J, leaving 16 bases between them. The CDR3 extends over 13 amino acids. CDR1 and CDR2 from the germline V gene are MDHEN and SYDVKM. In DNA, the CDR3 is TGTGCCAGCAGCCTCGGGACGCAACGGGGCTACACCTTC. Its protein is CASSLGTQRGYTF.

The chain uses TRBV28 and TRBJ2-1, with D perhaps TRBD2 (5 bases). The CDR3 runs 16 residues. V lost 5 bases and J lost 0, with 14 bases in between. Germline V CDR1 and CDR2: MDHEN, SYDVKM. The CDR3 region is CASSLAARSSYNEQFF. CDR3 nucleotide sequence: TGTGCCAGCAGTCTAGCCGCTAGGAGCTCCTACAATGAGCAGTTCTTC.

The rearrangement uses TRBV28 and TRBJ2-5; TRBD2 agrees at 7 bases. The germline V gene encodes CDR1 MDHEN and CDR2 SYDVKM. The CDR3 loop spans 16 amino acids. V dropped 5 bases and J dropped 5; count of bases not matched to a gene: 14. CDR3 nucleotide sequence: TGTGCCAGCAGTCCAGCGGGGCTGGGACCTTTGGAGACCCAGTACTTC. It encodes CASSPAGLGPLETQYF.

The rearrangement links TRBV6-5 to TRBJ2-4; weak D call: TRBD1 (6 bases). Between the trimmed V and J ends, which lost 4 bases and 0 bases, there was a span of 13 bases. The CDR3 has 16 amino acids. The germline CDR1 and CDR2 sequences are MNHEY and SVGAGI. DNA for the CDR3: TGTGCCAGCAGTTCGGACAGTTCTCTAGCCAAAAACATTCAGTACTTC. Translation: CASSSDSSLAKNIQYF.

CDR3 protein: CASSALATREDNGYTF. CDR3 in DNA: TGTGCCAGCAGTGCGTTAGCGACAAGGGAGGACAATGGCTACACCTTC. This chain connects TRBV2 to TRBJ1-2; perhaps TRBD1 as D (5 bases). This CDR3 is built from 16 residues. Trimming left V 4 bases short and J 6 bases short, with 21 bases between. The germline V gene encodes CDR1 SNHLY and CDR2 FYNNEI.

The chain combines TRBV12-2 with TRBJ1-3; the tabulated D call, TRBD1, remains unverified against the DNA. TRBV12-2 counts as a pseudogene. CDR3 size: 17 residues. The CDR3 DNA reads as TGTGCAAGTCGCTTAGCATTACAGGACCGCTCTGGAAACACCATATATTTT. Amino acids: CASRLALQDRSGNTIYF.

The chain joins TRBV19 to TRBJ2-1; D not certain. CDR3 length: 13 amino acids. Germline V gene data show CDR1 as LNHDA and CDR2 as SQIVND (reference sequence). Trimming took off 2 bases at V and 7 bases at J, with 9 bases between the two ends. The CDR3 spells CASSISPLNEQFF. CDR3 sequence (DNA): TGTGCCAGTAGTATATCCCCACTGAATGAGCAGTTCTTC. The full variable domain, completed using reference TRBV19 and TRBJ2-1, is DGGITQSPKYLFRKEGQNVTLSCEQNLNHDAMYWYRQDPGQGLRLIYYSQIVNDFQKGDIAEGYSVSREKKESFPLTVTSAQKNPTAFYLCASSISPLNEQFFGPGTRLTVL.

The V call is TRBV18, the J call TRBJ1-5; D gene unclear. Trimming removed 6 bases at V and 4 bases at J, with 4 bases between. Germline V lookup: CDR1 KGHSH, CDR2 LQKENI. The CDR3 is 11 amino acids. Written as DNA, the CDR3 is TGTGCCAGCTCCAATAATCAGCCCCAGCATTTT. Its translation: CASSNNQPQHF.